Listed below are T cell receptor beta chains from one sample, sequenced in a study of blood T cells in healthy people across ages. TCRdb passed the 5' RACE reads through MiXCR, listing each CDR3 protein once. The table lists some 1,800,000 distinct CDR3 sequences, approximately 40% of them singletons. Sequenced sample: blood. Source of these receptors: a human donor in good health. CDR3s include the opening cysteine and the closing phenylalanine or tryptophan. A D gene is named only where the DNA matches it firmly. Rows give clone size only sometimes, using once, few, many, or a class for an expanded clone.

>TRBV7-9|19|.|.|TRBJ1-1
TGTGCCAGCAGCTTAGGGGTTGGGGGGGTTCTACCGATGAACACTGAAGCTTTCTTT
CASSLGVGGVLPMNTEAFF
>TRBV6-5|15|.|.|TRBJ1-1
TGTGCCAGCGACAAATTCCAGGGTTTTGGCACTGAAGCTTTCTTT
CASDKFQGFGTEAFF
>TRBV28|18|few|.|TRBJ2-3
TGTGCCAGCAGTTATGAAGGGCAGGGCTTGCATAGCACAGATACGCAGTATTTT
CASSYEGQGLHSTDTQYF
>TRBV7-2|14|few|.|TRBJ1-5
TGTGCCAGCAGCCATGGACCGGGCAATCAGCCCCAGCATTTT
CASSHGPGNQPQHF
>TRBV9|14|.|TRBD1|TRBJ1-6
TGTGCCAGCAGCGCGAGACAGGGAAATTCACCCCTCCACTTT
CASSARQGNSPLHF
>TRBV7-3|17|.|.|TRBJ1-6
TGTGCCAGCAGCTTATCCCGGGTCAGCTCCTATAATTCACCCCTCCACTTT
CASSLSRVSSYNSPLHF
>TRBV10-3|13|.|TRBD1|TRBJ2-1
TGTGCCATCATGGGGGACAGTCTCAATGAGCAGTTCTTC
CAIMGDSLNEQFF
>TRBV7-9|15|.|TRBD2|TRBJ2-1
TGTGCCAGCAGGACGGGGGGAACCGGCTACAATGAGCAGTTCTTC
CASRTGGTGYNEQFF
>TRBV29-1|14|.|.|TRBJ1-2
TGCAGCGTTGAAGGTTCCAGGGTACATGGTGGCTACACCTTC
CSVEGSRVHGGYTF
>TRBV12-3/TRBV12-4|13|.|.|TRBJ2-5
TGTGCCAGCAGTCCACTCAGGGGTGAGACCCAGTACTTC
CASSPLRGETQYF
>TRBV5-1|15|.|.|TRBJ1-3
TGCGCCAGCAGCCCCGCGACGGGGTCTGGAAACACCATATATTTT
CASSPATGSGNTIYF
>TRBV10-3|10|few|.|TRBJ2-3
TGTGCCACCGGGCGGGATACGCAGTATTTT
CATGRDTQYF
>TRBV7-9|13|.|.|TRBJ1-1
TGTGCCAGCAGCTCCGGATTTGGCGCTGAAGCTTTCTTT
CASSSGFGAEAFF
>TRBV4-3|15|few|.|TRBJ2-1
TGCGCCAGCAGCCAAGGACGTACAGGGAACAATGAGCAGTTCTTC
CASSQGRTGNNEQFF
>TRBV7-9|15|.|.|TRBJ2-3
TGTGCCAGCAGCCCCCCACGTGGGAGCACAGATACGCAGTATTTT
CASSPPRGSTDTQYF
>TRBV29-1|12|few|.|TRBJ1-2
TGCAGCCATGGGGGGGGCCACTATGGCTACACCTTC
CSHGGGHYGYTF
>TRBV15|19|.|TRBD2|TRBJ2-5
TGTGCCACCAGCAGATCGGAGCAAATCGGGGGGGGTGACCAAGAGACCCAGTACTTC
CATSRSEQIGGGDQETQYF
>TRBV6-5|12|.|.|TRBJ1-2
TGTGCCAGGAAGACAGCTAACTATGGCTACACCTTC
CARKTANYGYTF
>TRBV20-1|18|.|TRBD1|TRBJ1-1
TGCAGTGCTAGAGAGGCCCGGGGACAGGGCAGTGGGAACACTGAAGCTTTCTTT
CSAREARGQGSGNTEAFF
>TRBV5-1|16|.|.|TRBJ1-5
TGCGCCAGCAGCTTGGACACTTTTTCGGCGGGTCAGCCCCAGCATTTT
CASSLDTFSAGQPQHF
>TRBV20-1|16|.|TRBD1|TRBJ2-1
TGCAGTGCTAGAGTACAGACAGGGGGTAACTACAATGAGCAGTTCTTC
CSARVQTGGNYNEQFF
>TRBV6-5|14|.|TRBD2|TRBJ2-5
TGTGCCAGCAGTTGGCGGGGGGGCGTGGAGACCCAGTACTTC
CASSWRGGVETQYF
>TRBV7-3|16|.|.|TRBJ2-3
TGTGCCAGCAGCTTCGGATTAGTAGAACCCACCAATACGCAGTATTTT
CASSFGLVEPTNTQYF
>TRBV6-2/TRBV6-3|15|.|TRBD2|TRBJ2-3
TGTGCCAGCAGTTCACGGACTAGCGGGGGGAATACGCAGTATTTT
CASSSRTSGGNTQYF
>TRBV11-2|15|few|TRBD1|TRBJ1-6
TGTGCCAGCAGCCGAACCGGGACAGACAATTCACCCCTCCACTTT
CASSRTGTDNSPLHF
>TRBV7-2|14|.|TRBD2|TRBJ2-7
TGTGCCAGCAGCTACCGAGCGGGGATTTACGAGCAGTACTTC
CASSYRAGIYEQYF
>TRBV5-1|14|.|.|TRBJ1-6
TGCGCCAGCAGCTTGGAGGGACCGAATTCACCCCTCCACTTT
CASSLEGPNSPLHF
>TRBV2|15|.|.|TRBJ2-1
TGTGCCAGCAGTCATGACGTGGCGAGATACAATGAGCAGTTCTTC
CASSHDVARYNEQFF
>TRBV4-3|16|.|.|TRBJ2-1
TGCGCCAGCAGCCAAGATGAAGGGCTGACCTACAATGAGCAGTTCTTC
CASSQDEGLTYNEQFF
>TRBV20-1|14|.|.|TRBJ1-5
TGCAGTGCTAGAGACAGGGAGGGCTGGCAGCCCCAGCATTTT
CSARDREGWQPQHF
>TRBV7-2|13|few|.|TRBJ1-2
TGTGCCAGCAGCTTACTACAGGGTCGCGGCTACACCTTC
CASSLLQGRGYTF
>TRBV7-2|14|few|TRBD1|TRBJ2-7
TGTGCCAGCAGGCAGGGACAGAACAGTTACGAGCAGTACTTC
CASRQGQNSYEQYF
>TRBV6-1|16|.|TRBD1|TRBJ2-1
TGTGCCAGCAGTGGGTTACCGGGACAGGGGTCCAATGAGCAGTTCTTC
CASSGLPGQGSNEQFF
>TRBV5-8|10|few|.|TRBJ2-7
TGTGCCAGCAGCCCCGGCGAGCAGTACTTC
CASSPGEQYF
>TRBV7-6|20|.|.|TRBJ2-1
TGTGCCAGCAGCTTCATGGAAAGGGGGAGAGTGTCTTTTTCCTACAATGAGCAGTTCTTC
CASSFMERGRVSFSYNEQFF
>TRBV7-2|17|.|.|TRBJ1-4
TGTGCCGGCAGCCTTCTGGGGTCGGGGGCAACTAATGAAAAACTGTTTTTT
CAGSLLGSGATNEKLFF
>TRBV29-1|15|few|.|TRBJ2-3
TGCAGCGTTGATCGCTGGCAGGGGAACGCAGATACGCAGTATTTT
CSVDRWQGNADTQYF
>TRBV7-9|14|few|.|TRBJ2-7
TGTGCCAGCAGCTTGAGTTTAGGGATCCACGAGCAGTACTTC
CASSLSLGIHEQYF
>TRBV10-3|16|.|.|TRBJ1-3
TGTGCCATCAGTGAGTCGGCGGGGGGATCTGGAAACACCATATATTTT
CAISESAGGSGNTIYF
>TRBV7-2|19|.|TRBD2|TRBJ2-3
TGTGCCAGCAGCTTAGTCCCCTCCCTAGCGGGGGGATTTCTTGGTACGCAGTATTTT
CASSLVPSLAGGFLGTQYF
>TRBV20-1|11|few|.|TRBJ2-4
TGCAGTGCTAGTCATCGCAGGGAGCAGTACTTC
CSASHRREQYF
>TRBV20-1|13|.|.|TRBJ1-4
TGCAGTGCCACGGGACATTCTAATGAAAAACTGTTTTTT
CSATGHSNEKLFF
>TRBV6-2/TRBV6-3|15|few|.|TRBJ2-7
TGTGCCAGCAGTGAGTCCGAGACAGGAGCCTACGAGCAGTACTTC
CASSESETGAYEQYF
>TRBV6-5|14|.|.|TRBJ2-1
TGTGCCAGCAGTTCCCACAGGGTCTTCTATGAGCAGTTCTTC
CASSSHRVFYEQFF
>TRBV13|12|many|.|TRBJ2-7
TGCGCCAGCAGCACCCAGGGCTACGAGCAGTACTTC
CASSTQGYEQYF
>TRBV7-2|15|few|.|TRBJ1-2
TGTGCCAGCAGCTTTACTCGGGGGACCAACTATGGCTACACCTTC
CASSFTRGTNYGYTF
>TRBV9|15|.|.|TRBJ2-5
TGTGCCAGCAGCGCCTCAGGGGGGCCTCGGGAGACCCAGTACTTC
CASSASGGPRETQYF
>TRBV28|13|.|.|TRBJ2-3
TGTGCCACCCAGTTTGGGGGTGAAGATACGCAGTATTTT
CATQFGGEDTQYF
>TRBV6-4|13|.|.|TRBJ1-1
TGTGCCAGCAGTGCAGGACGGGCAAGTGAAGCTTTCTTT
CASSAGRASEAFF
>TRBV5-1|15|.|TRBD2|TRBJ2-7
TGCGCCAGCAGCAACCGGGGAGGGGCTGCCTACGAGCAGTACTTC
CASSNRGGAAYEQYF
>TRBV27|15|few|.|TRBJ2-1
TGTGCCAGCAGCCTCCGGGACAAGACCTACAATGAGCAGTTCTTC
CASSLRDKTYNEQFF
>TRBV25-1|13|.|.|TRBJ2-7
TGTGCCAGCAGTGGTTCGGGTGTGGACGAGCAGTACTTC
CASSGSGVDEQYF
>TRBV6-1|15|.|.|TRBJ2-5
TGTGCCAGCAGTGGAACGACTCGGACCACTGAGACCCAGTACTTC
CASSGTTRTTETQYF
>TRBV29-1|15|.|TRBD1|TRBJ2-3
TGCAGCATCCAACCGGGACAGGGAAGGACAGATACGCAGTATTTT
CSIQPGQGRTDTQYF
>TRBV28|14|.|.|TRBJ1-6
TGTGCCAGCAGCCCCAGTAGGAATAATTCACCCCTCCACTTT
CASSPSRNNSPLHF
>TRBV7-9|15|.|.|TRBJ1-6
TGTGCCAGCATCCCAATCGACGGATATAATTCACCCCTCCACTTT
CASIPIDGYNSPLHF
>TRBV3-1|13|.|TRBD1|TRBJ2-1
TGTGCCAGCAGCCGGGTACAGGGGAGTGAGCAGTTCTTC
CASSRVQGSEQFF
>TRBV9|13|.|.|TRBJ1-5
TGTGCCAGCAGCGTTGGATCCCGGCAGCCCCAGCATTTT
CASSVGSRQPQHF
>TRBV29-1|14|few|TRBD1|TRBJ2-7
TGCAGCGTGGGCCCGGGACAGGGCCCCTACGAGCAGTACTTC
CSVGPGQGPYEQYF
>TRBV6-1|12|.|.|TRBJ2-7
TGTGCCAGCGGCACAGGGTTCTACGAGCAGTACTTC
CASGTGFYEQYF